The entry that follows covers one TCR beta chain sequence. This CDR3 region has 15 residues. Per the germline V gene, CDR1 is MNHNS and CDR2 is SASEGT. The V and J ends lost 6 bases and 0 bases respectively, with 14 bases between them. This entry comes from a study of T-cell reconstitution after alpha-beta-depleted transplantation in children. Library preparation (for TCRbeta) was performed with unique molecular identifiers. Each CDR3 protein is one row after TCRdb ran MiXCR on the PCR reads. The data hold approximately 400,000 distinct CDR3 sequences, with around 9.9% observed a single time. The clonotype comes from a human donor who donated a stem cell graft to a child with acute myeloid leukemia. V and J are TRBV6-1 and TRBJ1-1, with unresolved D. Sequenced here: PBMCs from the stem cell graft donor, sampled from the stem cell graft. CDR3 amino acids: CASSLPVGMNTEAFF. DNA for the CDR3: TGTGCCAGCAGCCTCCCAGTTGGAATGAACACTGAAGCTTTCTTT.